The TCR beta chain under discussion was sequenced for a study of neurological immune-mediated disorders. Study outcomes and limitations: The most TCR clonal expansion was seen in HTLV-1-associated myelopathy, and the least was seen in multiple sclerosis, which fell below healthy controls.

The cDNA came from 5'RACE, which used 10-nucleotide random UMIs. TCRdb processed the 5' RACE reads anew with MiXCR; each CDR3 protein has one entry. The data hold 25,000 to 40,000 distinct CDR3 sequences, with roughly 1.6% observed a single time. Where libraries were unsorted, they were derived from 2 million PBMCs stored at -80 degrees C. CDR3 length: 13 amino acids. The germline CDR1 and CDR2 sequences are SGHTA and FQGNSA. The ends were cut back, 2 bases at V and 9 bases at J, with 13 bases in the middle. In this sample, this clonotype turned up many times. Its antigen is not known. The sample comprised PBMCs. The receptor was derived from a woman aged 30 to 39 with multiple sclerosis. J is TRBJ1-2 and V is TRBV7-2; TRBD1 might be the D (5 bases). CDR3 amino acids: CASSLQGSESYTF. CDR3 coding DNA: TGTGCCAGCAGCTTACAGGGAAGTGAGAGCTACACCTTC.